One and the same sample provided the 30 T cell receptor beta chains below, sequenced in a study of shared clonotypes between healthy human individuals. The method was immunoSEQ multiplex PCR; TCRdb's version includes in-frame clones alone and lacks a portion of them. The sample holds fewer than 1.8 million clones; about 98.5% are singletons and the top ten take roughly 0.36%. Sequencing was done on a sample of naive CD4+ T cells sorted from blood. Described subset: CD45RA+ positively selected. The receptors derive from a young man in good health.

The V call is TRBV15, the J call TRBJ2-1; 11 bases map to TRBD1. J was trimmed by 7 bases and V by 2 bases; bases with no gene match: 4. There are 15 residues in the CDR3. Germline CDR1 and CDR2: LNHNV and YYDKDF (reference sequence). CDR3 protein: CATSRRDRGENEQFF. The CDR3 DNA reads TGTGCCACCAGCAGACGGGACAGGGGGGAGAATGAGCAGTTCTTC.

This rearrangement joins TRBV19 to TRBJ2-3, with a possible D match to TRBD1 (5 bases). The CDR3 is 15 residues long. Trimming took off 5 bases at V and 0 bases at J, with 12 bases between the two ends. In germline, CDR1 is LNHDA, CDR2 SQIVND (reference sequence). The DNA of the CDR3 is TGTGCCAGTAGTTCCGACAGCCGGAGCACAGATACGCAGTATTTT. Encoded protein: CASSSDSRSTDTQYF.

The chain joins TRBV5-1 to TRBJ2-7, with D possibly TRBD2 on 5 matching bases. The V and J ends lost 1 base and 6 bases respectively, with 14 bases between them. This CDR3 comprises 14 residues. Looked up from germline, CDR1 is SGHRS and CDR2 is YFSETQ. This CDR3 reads CASSLSEARGEQYF. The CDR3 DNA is TGCGCCAGCAGCTTGTCGGAGGCACGGGGCGAGCAGTACTTC.

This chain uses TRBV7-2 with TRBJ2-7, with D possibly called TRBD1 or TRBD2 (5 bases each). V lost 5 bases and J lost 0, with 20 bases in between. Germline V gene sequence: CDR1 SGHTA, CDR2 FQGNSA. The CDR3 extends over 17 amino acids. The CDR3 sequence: CASSPGRGRVGSYEQYF. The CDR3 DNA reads TGTGCCAGCAGCCCGGGACGGGGTCGGGTGGGCTCCTACGAGCAGTACTTC.

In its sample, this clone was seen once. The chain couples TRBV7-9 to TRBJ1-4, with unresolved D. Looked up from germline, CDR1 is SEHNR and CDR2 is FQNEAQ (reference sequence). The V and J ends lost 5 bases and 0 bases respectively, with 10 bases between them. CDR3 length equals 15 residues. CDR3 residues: CASSLNRATNEKLFF. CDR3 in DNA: TGTGCCAGCAGCCTAAATCGTGCAACTAATGAAAAACTGTTTTTT.

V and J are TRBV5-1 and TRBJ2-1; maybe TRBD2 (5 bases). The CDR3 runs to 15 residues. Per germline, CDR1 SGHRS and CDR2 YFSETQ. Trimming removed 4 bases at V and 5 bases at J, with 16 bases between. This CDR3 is CASSVGIGSDNEQFF. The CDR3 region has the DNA TGCGCCAGCAGCGTTGGGATTGGTAGCGACAATGAGCAGTTCTTC. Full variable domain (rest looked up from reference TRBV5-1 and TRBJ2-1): KAGVTQTPRYLIKTRGQQVTLSCSPISGHRSVSWYQQTPGQGLQFLFEYFSETQRNKGNFPGRFSGRQFSNSRSEMNVSTLELGDSALYLCASSVGIGSDNEQFFGPGTRLTVL.

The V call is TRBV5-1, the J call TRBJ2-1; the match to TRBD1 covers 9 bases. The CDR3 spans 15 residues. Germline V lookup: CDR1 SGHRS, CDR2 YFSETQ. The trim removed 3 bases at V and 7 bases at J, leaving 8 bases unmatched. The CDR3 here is CASSSRQGVGNEQFF. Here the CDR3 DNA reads TGCGCCAGCAGCTCACGACAGGGGGTAGGAAATGAGCAGTTCTTC.

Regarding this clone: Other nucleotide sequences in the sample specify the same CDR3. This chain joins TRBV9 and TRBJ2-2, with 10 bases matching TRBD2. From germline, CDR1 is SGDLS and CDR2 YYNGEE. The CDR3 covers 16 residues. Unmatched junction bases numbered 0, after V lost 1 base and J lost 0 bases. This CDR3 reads CASSVSGRANTGELFF. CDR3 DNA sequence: TGTGCCAGCAGCGTAAGCGGGAGGGCGAACACCGGGGAGCTGTTTTTT. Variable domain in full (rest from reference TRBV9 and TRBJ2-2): DSGVTQTPKHLITATGQRVTLRCSPRSGDLSVYWYQQSLDQGLQFLIQYYNGEERAKGNILERFSAQQFPDLHSELNLSSLELGDSALYFCASSVSGRANTGELFFGEGSRLTVL.

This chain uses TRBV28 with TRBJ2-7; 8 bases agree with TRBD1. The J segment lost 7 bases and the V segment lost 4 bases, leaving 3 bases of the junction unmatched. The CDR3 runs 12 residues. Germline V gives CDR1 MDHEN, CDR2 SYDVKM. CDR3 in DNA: TGTGCCAGCAGTTCGCGGACAGGGGAGCAGTACTTC. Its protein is CASSSRTGEQYF.

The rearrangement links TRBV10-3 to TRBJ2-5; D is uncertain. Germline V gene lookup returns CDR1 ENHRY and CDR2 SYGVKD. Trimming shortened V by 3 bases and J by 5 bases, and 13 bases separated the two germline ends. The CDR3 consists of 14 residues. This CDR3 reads CAISDTFDLETQYF. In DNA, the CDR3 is TGTGCCATCAGTGACACTTTCGACCTCGAGACCCAGTACTTC.

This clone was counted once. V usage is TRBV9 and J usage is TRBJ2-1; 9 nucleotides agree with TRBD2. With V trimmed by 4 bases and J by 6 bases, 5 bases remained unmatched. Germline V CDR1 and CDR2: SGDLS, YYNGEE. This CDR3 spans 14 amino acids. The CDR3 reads CASSRTSASNEQFF. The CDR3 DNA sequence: TGTGCCAGCAGCAGGACTAGCGCTAGCAATGAGCAGTTCTTC.

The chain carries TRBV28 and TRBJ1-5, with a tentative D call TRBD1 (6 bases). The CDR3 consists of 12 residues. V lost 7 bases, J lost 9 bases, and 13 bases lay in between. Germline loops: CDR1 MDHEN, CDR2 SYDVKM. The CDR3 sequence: CASTRGPVPQHF. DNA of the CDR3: TGTGCCAGCACTCGGGGGCCTGTGCCCCAGCATTTT.

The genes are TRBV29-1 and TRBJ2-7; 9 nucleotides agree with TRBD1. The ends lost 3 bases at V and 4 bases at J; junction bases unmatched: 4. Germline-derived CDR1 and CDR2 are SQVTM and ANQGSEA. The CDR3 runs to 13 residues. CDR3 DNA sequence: TGCAGCGTTGACGGGACAGGGTTGTACGAGCAGTACTTC. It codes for CSVDGTGLYEQYF.

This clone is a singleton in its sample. CDR3 sequence reads: CASSPTGANYGYTF. The CDR3 DNA follows: TGTGCCAGCTCACCGACAGGGGCGAACTATGGCTACACCTTC. The chain has TRBV18 and TRBJ1-2; TRBD1 matches 8 bases. Trimming removed 3 bases from V and 2 bases from J; junction bases left unmatched: 2. Germline V CDR1 and CDR2: KGHSH, LQKENI. This CDR3 is 14 amino acids long.

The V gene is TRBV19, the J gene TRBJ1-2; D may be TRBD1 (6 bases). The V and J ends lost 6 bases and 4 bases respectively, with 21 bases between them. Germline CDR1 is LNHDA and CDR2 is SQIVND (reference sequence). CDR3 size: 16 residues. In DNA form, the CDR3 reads TGTGCCAGTAGCCATACCGGGGGCAACTGGGGCTATGGCTACACCTTC. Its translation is CASSHTGGNWGYGYTF.

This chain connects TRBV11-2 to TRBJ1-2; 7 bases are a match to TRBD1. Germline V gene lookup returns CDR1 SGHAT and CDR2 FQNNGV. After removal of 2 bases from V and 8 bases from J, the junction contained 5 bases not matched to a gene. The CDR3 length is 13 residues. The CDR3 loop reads CASSLSGGRGYTF. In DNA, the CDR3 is TGTGCCAGCAGCTTATCAGGGGGGCGGGGCTACACCTTC.

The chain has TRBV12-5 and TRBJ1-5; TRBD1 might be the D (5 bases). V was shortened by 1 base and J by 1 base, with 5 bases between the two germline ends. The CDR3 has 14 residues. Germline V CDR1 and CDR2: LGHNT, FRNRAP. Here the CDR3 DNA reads TGTGCTAGTGGTTTGGACAGGAGCAATCAGCCCCAGCATTTT. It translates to CASGLDRSNQPQHF.

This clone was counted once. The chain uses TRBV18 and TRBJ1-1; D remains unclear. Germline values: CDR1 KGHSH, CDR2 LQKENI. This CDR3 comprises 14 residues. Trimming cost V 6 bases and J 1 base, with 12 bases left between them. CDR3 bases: TGTGCCAGCTCTCCTATCTCTGCGAACACTGAAGCTTTCTTT. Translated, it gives CASSPISANTEAFF.

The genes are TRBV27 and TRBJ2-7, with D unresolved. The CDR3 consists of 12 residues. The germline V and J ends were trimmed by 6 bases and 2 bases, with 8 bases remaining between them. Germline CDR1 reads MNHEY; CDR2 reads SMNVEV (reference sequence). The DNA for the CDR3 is TGTGCCAGCAGCACGACCCCCTACGAGCAGTACTTC. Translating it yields CASSTTPYEQYF.

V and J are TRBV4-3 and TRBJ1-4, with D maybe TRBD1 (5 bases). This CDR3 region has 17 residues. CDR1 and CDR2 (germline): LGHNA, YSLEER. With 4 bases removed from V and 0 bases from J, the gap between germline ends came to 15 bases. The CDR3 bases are TGCGCCAGCAGCCGGCAGGGCGCCTCTGCAACTAATGAAAAACTGTTTTTT. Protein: CASSRQGASATNEKLFF.

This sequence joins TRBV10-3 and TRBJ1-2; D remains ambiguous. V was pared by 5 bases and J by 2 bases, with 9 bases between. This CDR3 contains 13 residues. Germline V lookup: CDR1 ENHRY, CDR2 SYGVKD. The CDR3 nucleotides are TGTGCCATCAGTCCCGGGCCCAACTATGGCTACACCTTC. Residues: CAISPGPNYGYTF.

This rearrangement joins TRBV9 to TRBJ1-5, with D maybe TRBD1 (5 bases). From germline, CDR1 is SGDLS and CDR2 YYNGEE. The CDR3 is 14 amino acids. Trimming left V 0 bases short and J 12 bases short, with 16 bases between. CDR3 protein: CASSVGHTEGFQHF. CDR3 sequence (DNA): TGTGCCAGCAGCGTAGGCCATACTGAGGGGTTCCAGCATTTT.

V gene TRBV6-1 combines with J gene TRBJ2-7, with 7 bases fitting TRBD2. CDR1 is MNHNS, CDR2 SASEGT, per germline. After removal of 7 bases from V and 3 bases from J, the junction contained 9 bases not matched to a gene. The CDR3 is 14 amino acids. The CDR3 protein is CASKRGKEYYEQYF. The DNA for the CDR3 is TGTGCCAGCAAGCGGGGAAAGGAATACTACGAGCAGTACTTC.

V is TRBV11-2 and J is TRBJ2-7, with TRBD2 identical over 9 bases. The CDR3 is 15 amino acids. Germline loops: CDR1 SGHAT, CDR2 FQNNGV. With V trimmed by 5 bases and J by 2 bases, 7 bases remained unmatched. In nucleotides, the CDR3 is TGTGCCAGCAGCCAACCTAGCGGGACGACCTACGAGCAGTACTTC. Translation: CASSQPSGTTYEQYF.

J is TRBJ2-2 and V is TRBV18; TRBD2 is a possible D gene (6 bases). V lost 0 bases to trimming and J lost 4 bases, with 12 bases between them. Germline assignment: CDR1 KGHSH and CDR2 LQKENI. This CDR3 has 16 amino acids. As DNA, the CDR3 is TGTGCCAGCTCACCACCGACGGGAGCGGTCACCGGGGAGCTGTTTTTT. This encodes CASSPPTGAVTGELFF.

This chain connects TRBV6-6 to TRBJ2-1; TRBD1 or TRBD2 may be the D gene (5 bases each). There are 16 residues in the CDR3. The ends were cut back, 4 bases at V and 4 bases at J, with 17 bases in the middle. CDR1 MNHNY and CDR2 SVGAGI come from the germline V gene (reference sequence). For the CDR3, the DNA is TGTGCCAGCAGTTTCCCCCGGGACGGGTCTTACAATGAGCAGTTCTTC. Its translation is CASSFPRDGSYNEQFF.

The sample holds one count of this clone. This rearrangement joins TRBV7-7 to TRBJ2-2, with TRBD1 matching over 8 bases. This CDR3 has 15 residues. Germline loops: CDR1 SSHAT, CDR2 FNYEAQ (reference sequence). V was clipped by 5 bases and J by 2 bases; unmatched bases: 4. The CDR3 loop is CASSTGQANTGELFF. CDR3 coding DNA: TGTGCCAGCAGCACGGGACAGGCAAACACCGGGGAGCTGTTTTTT.

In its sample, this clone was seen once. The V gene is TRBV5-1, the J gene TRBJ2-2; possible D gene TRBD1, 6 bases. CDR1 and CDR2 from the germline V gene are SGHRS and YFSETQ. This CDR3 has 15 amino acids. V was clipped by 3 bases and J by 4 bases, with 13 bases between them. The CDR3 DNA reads TGCGCCAGCAGCTGGGCGACAGGCGGCACCGGGGAGCTGTTTTTT. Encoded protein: CASSWATGGTGELFF. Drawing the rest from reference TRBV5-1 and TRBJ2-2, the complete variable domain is KAGVTQTPRYLIKTRGQQVTLSCSPISGHRSVSWYQQTPGQGLQFLFEYFSETQRNKGNFPGRFSGRQFSNSRSEMNVSTLELGDSALYLCASSWATGGTGELFFGEGSRLTVL.

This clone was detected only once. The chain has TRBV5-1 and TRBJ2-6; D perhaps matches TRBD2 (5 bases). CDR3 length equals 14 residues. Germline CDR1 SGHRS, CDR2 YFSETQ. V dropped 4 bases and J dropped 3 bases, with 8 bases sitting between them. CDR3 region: CASSGESGANVLTF. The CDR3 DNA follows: TGCGCCAGCAGCGGGGAGAGTGGGGCCAACGTCCTGACTTTC. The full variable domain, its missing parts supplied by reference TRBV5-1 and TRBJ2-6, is KAGVTQTPRYLIKTRGQQVTLSCSPISGHRSVSWYQQTPGQGLQFLFEYFSETQRNKGNFPGRFSGRQFSNSRSEMNVSTLELGDSALYLCASSGESGANVLTFGAGSRLTVL.

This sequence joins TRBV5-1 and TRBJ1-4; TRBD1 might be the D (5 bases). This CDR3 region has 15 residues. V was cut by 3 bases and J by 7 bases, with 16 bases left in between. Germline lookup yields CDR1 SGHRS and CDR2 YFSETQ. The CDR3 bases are TGCGCCAGCAGCTGGGACGGGCCCTTCGGTGAAAAACTGTTTTTT. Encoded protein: CASSWDGPFGEKLFF.